The clone carrying this T cell receptor beta chain was detected many times. Its cognate antigen is unknown. This entry comes from a study of T-cell reconstitution after alpha-beta-depleted transplantation in children. Regarding the study as a whole: Surviving recipient T cells and thymic progenitors produced the high day-60 TCRbeta diversity seen in some patients.

The TCRbeta library incorporated unique molecular identifiers. One entry per CDR3 protein, called by TCRdb with MiXCR from the PCR reads. The sample has 210,000 or so distinct CDR3 sequences; around 9.9% are singletons. This clonotype originated in a child under two years old with acute myeloid leukemia, due to receive a stem cell transplant. Sequences were derived from PBMCs, sampled before TCRalphabeta/CD19-depleted stem cell transplant.

CDR3 nucleotides: TGTGCCAGCAGCGTAGATCGGGGAGGGATGGTCTACGAGCAGTACTTC. It translates to CASSVDRGGMVYEQYF. The V and J genes are TRBV9 and TRBJ2-7; 7 bases fit TRBD2. The trim removed 0 bases at V and 3 bases at J, leaving 9 bases unmatched. Germline values: CDR1 SGDLS, CDR2 YYNGEE. This CDR3 region has 16 residues. Based on the CDR3 plus reference TRBV9 and TRBJ2-7, the full variable domain is DSGVTQTPKHLITATGQRVTLRCSPRSGDLSVYWYQQSLDQGLQFLIQYYNGEERAKGNILERFSAQQFPDLHSELNLSSLELGDSALYFCASSVDRGGMVYEQYFGPGTRLTVT.